Here is one TCR beta chain with its context. Its target is unknown. This sample was taken from a study of cytomegalovirus exposure and HLA in healthy donors. Study details: Within the Caucasian-associated ancestry cluster were around 80% of the roughly 400 genotyped donors.

PCR used 60 Vbeta primers and 13 Jbeta primers. Using immunoSEQ multiplex PCR, the repertoire was profiled, and TCRdb retains in-frame clones only, with some absent. The sample carries about 76,000 clones, around three quarters recorded once. Study results and limitations: As a later analysis showed, a missense DCLRE1C variant was linked to trimming of TCR beta V- and J-genes. A later analysis, which compared TCR beta chains of equal frequency, found the HLA-associated ones more clonally expanded. Under in vitro conditions, a few CMV-associated chains were confirmed as specific for CMV antigens.

J lost 7 bases, V lost 1 base, and 17 bases had no gene match. This CDR3 is built from 18 residues. CDR1 and CDR2 from the germline V gene are SGHNT and YYREEE (reference sequence). J is TRBJ2-1 and V is TRBV5-4, with TRBD2 matching over 7 bases. Source material: PBMCs. The sequence derives from a male donor in good health and CMV-seropositive. The CDR3 reads CASSLPGLAETRPNEQFF. The CDR3 region has the DNA TGTGCCAGCAGCTTGCCGGGGCTAGCGGAGACACGGCCGAATGAGCAGTTCTTC.